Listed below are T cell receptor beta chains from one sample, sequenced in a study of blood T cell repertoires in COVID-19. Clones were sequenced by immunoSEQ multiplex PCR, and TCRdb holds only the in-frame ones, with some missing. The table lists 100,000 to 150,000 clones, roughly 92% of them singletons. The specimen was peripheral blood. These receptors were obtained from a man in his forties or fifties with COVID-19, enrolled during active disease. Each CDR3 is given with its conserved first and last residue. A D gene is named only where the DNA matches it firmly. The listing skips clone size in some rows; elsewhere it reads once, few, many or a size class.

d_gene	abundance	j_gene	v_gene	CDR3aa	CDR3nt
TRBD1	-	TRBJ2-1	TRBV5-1	CASTGQGDNEQFF	TGCGCCAGCACGGGACAGGGTGATAATGAGCAGTTCTTC
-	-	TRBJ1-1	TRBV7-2	CASSLQERTPEAFF	TGTGCCAGCAGCTTACAGGAGCGGACTCCTGAAGCTTTCTTT
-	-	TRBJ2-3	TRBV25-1	CASSESVRIGTDTQYF	TGTGCCAGCAGTGAATCGGTCAGGATAGGCACAGATACGCAGTATTTT
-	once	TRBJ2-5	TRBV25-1	CASSPLLAVGTQYF	TGTGCCAGCAGTCCCCTGTTAGCGGTGGGGACCCAGTACTTC
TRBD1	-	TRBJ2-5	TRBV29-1	CSVGGQGAGETQYF	TGCAGCGTGGGGGGACAGGGGGCTGGGGAGACCCAGTACTTC
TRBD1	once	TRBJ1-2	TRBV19	CAPARTGRVYGYTF	TGTGCCCCTGCCAGGACAGGAAGGGTGTATGGCTACACCTTC
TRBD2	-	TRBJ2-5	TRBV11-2	CASSLGPPGGRRETQYF	TGTGCCAGCAGCTTAGGGCCGCCGGGGGGGCGTCGGGAGACCCAGTACTTC
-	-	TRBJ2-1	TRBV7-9	CASSLGGAKFF	TGTGCCAGCAGCTTAGGCGGGGCTAAGTTCTTC
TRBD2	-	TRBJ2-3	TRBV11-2	CASSQLAGSTDTQYF	TGTGCCAGCAGCCAACTAGCGGGATCGACGGATACGCAGTATTTT
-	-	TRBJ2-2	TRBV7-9	CASSKGAGELFF	TGTGCCAGCAGCAAGGGGGCCGGGGAGCTGTTTTTT
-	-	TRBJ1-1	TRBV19	CASSIVWQGNTEAFF	TGTGCCAGTAGTATAGTCTGGCAGGGGAACACTGAAGCTTTCTTT
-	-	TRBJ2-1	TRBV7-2	CASSLRDTGRRGGEQFF	TGTGCCAGCAGCTTAAGGGACACGGGCCGGAGGGGGGGTGAGCAGTTCTTC
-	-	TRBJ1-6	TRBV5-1	CASSRGGAQDSPLHF	TGCGCCAGCAGCAGGGGGGGGGCTCAAGATTCACCCCTCCACTTT
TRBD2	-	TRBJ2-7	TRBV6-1	CASSEPSGRAGAYEQYF	TGTGCCAGCAGTGAACCTAGCGGGAGGGCCGGGGCCTACGAGCAGTACTTC
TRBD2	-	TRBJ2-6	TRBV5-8	CASSLPSGRAGANVLTF	TGTGCCAGCAGCTTGCCTAGCGGGAGGGCTGGGGCCAACGTCCTGACTTTC
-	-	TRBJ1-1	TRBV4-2	CASSQDGRATEAFF	TGTGCCAGCAGCCAAGATGGCAGGGCCACTGAAGCTTTCTTT
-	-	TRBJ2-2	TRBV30	CAWRPGGTGELFF	TGTGCCTGGAGGCCAGGGGGGACCGGGGAGCTGTTTTTT
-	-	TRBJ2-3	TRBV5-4	CASSPGGAGTDTQYF	TGTGCCAGCAGCCCCGGAGGAGCGGGCACAGATACGCAGTATTTT
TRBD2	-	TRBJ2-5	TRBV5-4	CASSLALAGQETQYF	TGTGCCAGCAGCTTGGCACTAGCGGGACAAGAGACCCAGTACTTC
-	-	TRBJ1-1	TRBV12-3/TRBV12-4	CASSLARFEAFF	TGTGCCAGCAGTTTAGCCCGGTTTGAAGCTTTCTTT
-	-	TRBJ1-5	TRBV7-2	CASSLTRGANQPQHF	TGTGCCAGCAGCTTAACCAGGGGAGCTAACCAGCCCCAGCATTTT
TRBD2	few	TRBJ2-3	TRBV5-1	CASSQAGGDDTQYF	TGCGCCAGCAGCCAAGCGGGAGGGGATGATACGCAGTATTTT
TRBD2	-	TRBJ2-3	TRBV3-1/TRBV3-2	CASSQEWASGRTDTQYF	TGTGCCAGCAGCCAAGAGTGGGCTAGCGGGAGGACAGATACGCAGTATTTT
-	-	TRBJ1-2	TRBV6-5	CASSRTLTNYGYTF	TGTGCCAGCAGTCGGACATTGACTAACTATGGCTACACCTTC
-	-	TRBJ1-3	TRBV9	CASSVDRAPGNTIYF	TGTGCCAGCAGCGTAGACAGGGCACCTGGAAACACCATATATTTT
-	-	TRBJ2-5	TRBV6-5	CASSNNRAETQYF	TGTGCCAGCAGTAATAACAGGGCAGAGACCCAGTACTTC
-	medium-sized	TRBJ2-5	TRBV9	CASSVVGGETQYF	TGTGCCAGCAGCGTAGTGGGGGGTGAGACCCAGTACTTC
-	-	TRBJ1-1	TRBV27	CASRHVATLNTEAFF	TGTGCCAGCAGACATGTGGCGACTCTGAACACTGAAGCTTTCTTT
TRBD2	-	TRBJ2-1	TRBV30	CALQSLTSGIYNEQFF	TGTGCGTTGCAATCTTTGACTAGCGGGATCTACAATGAGCAGTTCTTC
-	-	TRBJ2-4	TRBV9	CASSNPGKGRDIQYF	TGTGCCAGCAGTAACCCAGGGAAGGGTAGGGACATTCAGTACTTC
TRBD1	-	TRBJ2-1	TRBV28	CATWDRDRGHEQFF	TGTGCCACATGGGACCGAGACAGGGGGCATGAGCAGTTCTTC
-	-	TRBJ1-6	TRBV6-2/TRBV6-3	CASSYSRTAIDNSPLHF	TGTGCCAGCAGTTACTCGAGGACAGCTATAGATAATTCACCCCTCCACTTT
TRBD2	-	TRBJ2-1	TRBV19	CASMRTSGRNEQFF	TGTGCCAGTATGAGGACTAGCGGGAGAAATGAGCAGTTCTTC
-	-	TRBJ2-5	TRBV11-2	CASSLDLPGKETQYF	TGTGCCAGCAGCTTAGATCTTCCAGGGAAAGAGACCCAGTACTTC
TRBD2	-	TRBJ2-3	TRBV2	CASSAMLAGATDTQYF	TGTGCCAGCAGTGCTATGTTAGCGGGAGCCACAGATACGCAGTATTTT
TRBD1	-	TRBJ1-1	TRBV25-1	CASSRTGRNTEAFF	TGTGCCAGCAGCCGGACAGGGCGCAACACTGAAGCTTTCTTT
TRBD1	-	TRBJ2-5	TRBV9	CASSVGGGSGGGQTQYF	TGTGCCAGCAGCGTAGGAGGCGGGTCAGGGGGTGGGCAGACCCAGTACTTC
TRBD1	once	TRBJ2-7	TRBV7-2	CASSPTGQGYEQYF	TGTGCCAGCAGCCCCACGGGACAGGGCTACGAGCAGTACTTC
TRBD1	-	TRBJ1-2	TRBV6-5	CASSRQGRDYGYTF	TGTGCCAGCAGCCGACAGGGGAGAGACTATGGCTACACCTTC
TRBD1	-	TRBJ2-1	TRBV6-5	CASSKGQGSVNEQFF	TGTGCCAGCAGTAAGGGACAGGGGAGTGTCAATGAGCAGTTCTTC
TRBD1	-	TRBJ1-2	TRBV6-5	CASSYSTGDYGYTF	TGTGCCAGCAGTTACTCGACAGGGGACTATGGCTACACCTTC
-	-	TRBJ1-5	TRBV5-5	CASSDGDQPQHF	TGTGCCAGCAGTGACGGAGATCAGCCCCAGCATTTT
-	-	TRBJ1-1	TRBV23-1	CASRQGTNTEAFF	TGCGCCAGCAGACAGGGAACTAACACTGAAGCTTTCTTT
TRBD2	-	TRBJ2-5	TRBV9	CASSVAGGARETQYF	TGTGCCAGCAGCGTAGCCGGGGGGGCACGCGAGACCCAGTACTTC
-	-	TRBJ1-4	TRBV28	CASSTQGGDEKLFF	TGTGCCAGCAGTACACAGGGTGGGGATGAAAAACTGTTTTTT
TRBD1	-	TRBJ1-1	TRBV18	CASSPGQGNTEAFF	TGTGCCAGCTCACCGGGACAGGGGAACACTGAAGCTTTCTTT
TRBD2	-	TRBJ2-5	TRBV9	CASSVGASGQETQYF	TGTGCCAGCAGCGTAGGGGCTAGCGGCCAAGAGACCCAGTACTTC
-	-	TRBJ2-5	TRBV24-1	CATSDGETQYF	TGTGCCACCAGTGACGGAGAGACCCAGTACTTC